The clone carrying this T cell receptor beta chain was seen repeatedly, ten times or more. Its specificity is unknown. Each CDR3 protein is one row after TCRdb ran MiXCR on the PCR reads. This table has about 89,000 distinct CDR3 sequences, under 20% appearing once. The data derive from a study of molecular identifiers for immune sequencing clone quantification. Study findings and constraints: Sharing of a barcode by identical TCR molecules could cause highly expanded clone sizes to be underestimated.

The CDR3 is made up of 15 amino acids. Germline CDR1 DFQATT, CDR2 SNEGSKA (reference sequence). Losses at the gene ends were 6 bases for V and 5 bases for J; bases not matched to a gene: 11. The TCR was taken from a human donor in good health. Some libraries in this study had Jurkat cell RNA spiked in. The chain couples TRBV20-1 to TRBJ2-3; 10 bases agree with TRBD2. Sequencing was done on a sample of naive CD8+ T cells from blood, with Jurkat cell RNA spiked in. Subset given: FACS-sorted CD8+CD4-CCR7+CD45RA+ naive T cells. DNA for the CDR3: TGCAGTGCCAACCAGTTCGGGACTAGCGTAGATACGCAGTATTTT. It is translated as CSANQFGTSVDTQYF.